The 13 T cell receptor beta chains below come from one sample, sequenced in a study of CD8 T cells in Susac syndrome (dated by TCRdb to 2018 to 2020). Libraries were made using the immunoSEQ multiplex PCR assay. RNA was extracted using the RNeasy kit, and roughly 0.45 to 1 microgram was reverse transcribed with random hexamers. TCRdb redid the processing of the public reads, applying fastp at Q25 and MiXCR, and retained in-frame beta chains. Merged by CDR3 protein, the rows form single entries marked with the most common genes and DNA. The sample table contains 250,000 to 300,000 distinct CDR3 sequences; only one count was recorded for approximately 84% of them. The ten biggest clones cover around 0.12% of the sample. The specimen sequenced was CD8+ T cells from PBMCs. The source is a human donor with multiple sclerosis.

V is TRBV10-3 and J is TRBJ2-2, with 7 bases matching TRBD2. The V segment lost 4 bases and the J segment 1 base; nucleotides outside the gene matches: 0. The CDR3 runs to 14 residues. The germline V gene encodes CDR1 ENHRY and CDR2 SYGVKD. The CDR3 bases are TGTGCCATCAGTGGCGGGGGGAACACCGGGGAGCTGTTTTTT. As protein: CAISGGGNTGELFF.

V gene TRBV19 combines with J gene TRBJ2-7; D uncertain. The CDR3 contains 15 residues. Germline CDR1 is LNHDA and CDR2 is SQIVND (reference sequence). V dropped 3 bases and J dropped 1 base, with 13 bases sitting between them. DNA for the CDR3: TGTGCCAGTAGTATGCCCGCCTCGCGATCCTACGAGCAGTACTTC. This gives the protein CASSMPASRSYEQYF.

The chain couples TRBV7-8 to TRBJ1-1; D gene ambiguous. CDR1 SGHVS and CDR2 FQNEAQ come from the germline V gene. Trimming stripped 5 bases from V and 1 base from J, with 11 bases between. The CDR3 sequence is 14 residues long. CDR3 amino acids: CASSPGRENTEAFF. The CDR3 region has the DNA TGTGCCAGCAGCCCTGGGAGGGAGAACACTGAAGCTTTCTTT.

The V call is TRBV24-1, the J call TRBJ2-2; D unclear. From germline, CDR1 is KGHDR and CDR2 SFDVKD. CDR3 length: 14 residues. Deletions cut 4 bases from V and 7 bases from J, with 12 bases between. The CDR3 nucleotides read TGTGCCACCAGTGACGAGCATGCTGGCGGGGAGCTGTTTTTT. As protein: CATSDEHAGGELFF.

This clonotype has only one observation. The chain is built from TRBV29-1 and TRBJ1-1; tentative D call: TRBD1 (5 bases). The CDR3 spans 16 residues. V lost 4 bases and J lost 1, with 19 bases in between. CDR1 SQVTM and CDR2 ANQGSEA come from the germline V gene. This CDR3 is CSVAPNPRAANTEAFF. CDR3 bases: TGCAGCGTTGCCCCCAACCCCAGGGCGGCGAACACTGAAGCTTTCTTT. Using reference TRBV29-1 and TRBJ1-1 for the parts outside the CDR3, the full variable domain is SAVISQKPSRDICQRGTSLTIQCQVDSQVTMMFWYRQQPGQSLTLIATANQGSEATYESGFVIDKFPISRPNLTFSTLTVSNMSPEDSSIYLCSVAPNPRAANTEAFFGQGTRLTVV.

This chain links TRBV27 with TRBJ1-4; D is perhaps TRBD1 (5 bases). V gave up 5 bases and J gave up 6 bases, with 16 bases separating them. Germline CDR1 reads MNHEY; CDR2 reads SMNVEV (reference sequence). This CDR3 contains 15 residues. This CDR3 is CASSLAGDPYEKLFF. The CDR3 coding sequence is TGTGCCAGCAGTCTAGCGGGGGACCCCTATGAAAAACTGTTTTTT.

The gene calls are TRBV12-3 or TRBV12-4 and TRBJ2-5; D might be TRBD1 or TRBD2, each matching 5 bases. This CDR3 is built from 15 residues. The V gene lost 6 bases and the J gene lost 4 bases, with 18 bases spanning the gap. CDR3 loop: CASRSGSGTPETQYF. CDR3 in DNA: TGTGCCAGCAGATCGGGGTCGGGGACCCCAGAGACCCAGTACTTC.

The V and J genes are TRBV20-1 and TRBJ1-1; 8 positions match TRBD1. V was clipped by 6 bases and J by 0 bases; unmatched bases: 6. Germline V gives CDR1 DFQATT, CDR2 SNEGSKA (reference sequence). The CDR3 is 14 amino acids. CDR3 sequence: CSAPRQGMNTEAFF. The CDR3, as DNA: TGCAGTGCCCCAAGACAGGGGATGAACACTGAAGCTTTCTTT.

The chain has TRBV2 and TRBJ2-1; perhaps D is TRBD1 or TRBD2 (7 bases each). V was shortened by 7 bases and J by 8 bases, with 24 bases between the two germline ends. The CDR3 is 16 residues long. From germline, CDR1 is SNHLY and CDR2 FYNNEI. CDR3 region: CASNGGVGQEYDEQFF. In DNA, the CDR3 is TGTGCCAGCAATGGGGGGGTTGGACAGGAATACGATGAGCAGTTCTTC.

This chain connects TRBV25-1 to TRBJ2-5; TRBD2 matches at 7 bases. J gave up 4 bases and V 9 bases, and 5 bases lay outside the gene matches. The CDR3 sequence is 12 residues long. Germline-derived CDR1 and CDR2 are MGHDK and SYGVNS. In DNA, the CDR3 is TGTGCCAGTGAGGGAGGGGTAGAGACCCAGTACTTC. This sequence encodes CASEGGVETQYF.

The chain has TRBV27 and TRBJ1-4; D is uncertain. This CDR3 has 13 residues. The ends were cut back, 3 bases at V and 8 bases at J, with 10 bases in the middle. Germline CDR1 MNHEY, CDR2 SMNVEV (reference sequence). The CDR3 reads CASSFSPGEKLFF. The CDR3 region has the DNA TGTGCCAGCAGTTTTTCCCCGGGGGAAAAACTGTTTTTT.

This chain links TRBV27 with TRBJ2-7; 7 nucleotides line up with TRBD1. The CDR3 covers 15 residues. Germline V gene lookup returns CDR1 MNHEY and CDR2 SMNVEV (reference sequence). Trimming took 6 bases from V and 4 from J; bases not matched to a gene: 12. Here the CDR3 DNA reads TGTGCCAGCAGCCCCAACACGGACAGGAGTTACGAGCAGTACTTC. This encodes CASSPNTDRSYEQYF.

This chain uses TRBV7-3 with TRBJ2-1; 8 bases line up with TRBD2. Germline V lookup: CDR1 SGHTA, CDR2 FQGTGA. This CDR3 has 16 residues. V lost 3 bases and J lost 8; bases outside the gene matches: 12. CDR3 bases: TGTGCCAGCAGCTTCACCCCCGGGACTAGGTTTTATGAGCAGTTCTTC. Encoded protein: CASSFTPGTRFYEQFF.